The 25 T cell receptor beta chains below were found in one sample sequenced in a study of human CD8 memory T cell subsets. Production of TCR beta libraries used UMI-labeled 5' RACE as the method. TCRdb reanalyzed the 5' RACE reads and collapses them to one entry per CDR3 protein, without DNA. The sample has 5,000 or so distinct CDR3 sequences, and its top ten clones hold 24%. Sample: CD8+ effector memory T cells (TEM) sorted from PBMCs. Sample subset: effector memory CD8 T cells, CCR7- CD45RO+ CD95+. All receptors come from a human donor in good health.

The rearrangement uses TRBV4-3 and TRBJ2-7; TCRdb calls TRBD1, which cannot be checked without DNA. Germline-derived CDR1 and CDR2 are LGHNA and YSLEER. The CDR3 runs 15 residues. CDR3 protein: CASSQEEGEPYEQYF.

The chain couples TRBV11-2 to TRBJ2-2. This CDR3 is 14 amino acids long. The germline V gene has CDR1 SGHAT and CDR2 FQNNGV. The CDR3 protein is CASRPSLGTGELFF. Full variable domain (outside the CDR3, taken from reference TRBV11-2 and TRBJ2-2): EAGVAQSPRYKIIEKRQSVAFWCNPISGHATLYWYQQILGQGPKLLIQFQNNGVVDDSQLPKDRFSAERLKGVDSTLKIQPAKLEDSAVYLCASRPSLGTGELFFGEGSRLTVL.

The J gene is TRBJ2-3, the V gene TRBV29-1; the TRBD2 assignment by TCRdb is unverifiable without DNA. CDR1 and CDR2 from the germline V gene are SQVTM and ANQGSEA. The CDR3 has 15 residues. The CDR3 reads CSVVGGNHAGDTQYF.

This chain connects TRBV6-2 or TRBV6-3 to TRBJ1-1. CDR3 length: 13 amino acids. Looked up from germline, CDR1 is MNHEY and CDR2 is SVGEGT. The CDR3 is CASSREENTEAFF.

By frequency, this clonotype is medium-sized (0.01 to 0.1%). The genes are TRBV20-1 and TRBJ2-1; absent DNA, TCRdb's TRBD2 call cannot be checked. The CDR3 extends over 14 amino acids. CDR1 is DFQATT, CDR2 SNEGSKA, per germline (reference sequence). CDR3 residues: CSASGTNSYNEQFF.

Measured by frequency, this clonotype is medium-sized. CDR3 loop: CASSLGREGYSTDTQYF. The rearrangement joins TRBV28 to TRBJ2-3; the D gene TCRdb calls, TRBD2, cannot be checked with no DNA. Germline V lookup: CDR1 MDHEN, CDR2 SYDVKM. The CDR3 is 17 residues long.

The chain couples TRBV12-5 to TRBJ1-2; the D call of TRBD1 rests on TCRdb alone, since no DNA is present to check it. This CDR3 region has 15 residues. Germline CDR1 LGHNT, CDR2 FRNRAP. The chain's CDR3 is CASGEIPGQVYGYTF.

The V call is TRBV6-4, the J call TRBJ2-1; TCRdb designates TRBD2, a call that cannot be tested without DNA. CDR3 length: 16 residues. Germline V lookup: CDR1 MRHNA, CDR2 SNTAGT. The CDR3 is CASSETSGGALNEQFF.

The CDR3 reads CSARGGMNTEAFF. The V and J genes are TRBV20-1 and TRBJ1-1. CDR3 length: 13 residues. Germline V CDR1 and CDR2: DFQATT, SNEGSKA (reference sequence).

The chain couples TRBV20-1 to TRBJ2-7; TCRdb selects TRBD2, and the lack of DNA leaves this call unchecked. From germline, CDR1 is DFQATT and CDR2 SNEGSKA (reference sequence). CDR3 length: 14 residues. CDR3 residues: CSARVIGSRYEQYF.

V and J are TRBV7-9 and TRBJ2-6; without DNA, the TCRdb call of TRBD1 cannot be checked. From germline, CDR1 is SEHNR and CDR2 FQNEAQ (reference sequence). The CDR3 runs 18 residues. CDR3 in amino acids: CASSPPGTVNSGANVLTF. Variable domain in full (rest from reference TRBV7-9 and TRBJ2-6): DTGVSQNPRHKITKRGQNVTFRCDPISEHNRLYWYRQTLGQGPEFLTYFQNEAQLEKSRLLSDRFSAERPKGSFSTLEIQRTEQGDSAMYLCASSPPGTVNSGANVLTFGAGSRLTVL.

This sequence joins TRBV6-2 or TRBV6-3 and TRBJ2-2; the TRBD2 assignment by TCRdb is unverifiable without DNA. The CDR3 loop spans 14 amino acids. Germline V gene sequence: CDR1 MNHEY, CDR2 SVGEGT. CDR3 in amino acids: CASSYVAEGGELFF.

CDR3 residues: CASSDSKGTASGANVLTF. The rearrangement links TRBV6-4 to TRBJ2-6; the D gene TCRdb calls, TRBD1, cannot be checked with no DNA. Germline values: CDR1 MRHNA, CDR2 SNTAGT. The CDR3 has 18 residues.

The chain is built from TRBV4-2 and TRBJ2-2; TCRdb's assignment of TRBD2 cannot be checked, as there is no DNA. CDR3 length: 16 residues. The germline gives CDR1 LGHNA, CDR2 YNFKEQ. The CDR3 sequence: CASSNSGTLNTGELFF.

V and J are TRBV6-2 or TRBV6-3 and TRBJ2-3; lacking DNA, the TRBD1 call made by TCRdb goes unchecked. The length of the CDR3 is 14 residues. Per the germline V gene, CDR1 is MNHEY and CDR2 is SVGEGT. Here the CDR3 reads CALSGAISTDTQYF.

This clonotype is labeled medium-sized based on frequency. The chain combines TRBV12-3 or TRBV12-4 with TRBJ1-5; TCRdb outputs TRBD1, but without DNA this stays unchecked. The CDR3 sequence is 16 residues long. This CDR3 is CASSRMTDINNQPQHF.

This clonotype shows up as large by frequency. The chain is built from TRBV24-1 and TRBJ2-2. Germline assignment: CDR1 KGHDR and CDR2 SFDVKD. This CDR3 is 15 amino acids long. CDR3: CATSDRWQATGELFF.

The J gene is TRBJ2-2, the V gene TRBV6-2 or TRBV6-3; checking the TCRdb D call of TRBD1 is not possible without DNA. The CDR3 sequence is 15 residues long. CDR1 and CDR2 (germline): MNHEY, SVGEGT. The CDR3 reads CACEPGTGDTGELFF.

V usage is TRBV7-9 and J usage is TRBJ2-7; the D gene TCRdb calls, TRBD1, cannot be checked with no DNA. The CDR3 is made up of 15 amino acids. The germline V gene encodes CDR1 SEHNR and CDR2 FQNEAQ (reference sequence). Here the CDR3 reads CASSPPGGGTYEQYF.

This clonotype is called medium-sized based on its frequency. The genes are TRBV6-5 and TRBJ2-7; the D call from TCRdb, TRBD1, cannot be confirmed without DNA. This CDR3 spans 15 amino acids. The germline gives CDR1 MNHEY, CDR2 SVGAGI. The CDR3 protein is CASSTHGTGSYEQYF.

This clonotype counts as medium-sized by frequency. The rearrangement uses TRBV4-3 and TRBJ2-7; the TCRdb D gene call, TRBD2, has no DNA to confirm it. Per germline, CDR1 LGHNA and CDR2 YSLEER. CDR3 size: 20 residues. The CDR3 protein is CASSQEGLAGGLTDSYEQYF.

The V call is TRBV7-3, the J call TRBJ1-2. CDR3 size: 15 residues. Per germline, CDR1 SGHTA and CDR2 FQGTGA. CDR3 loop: CASSTGVGANYGYTF.

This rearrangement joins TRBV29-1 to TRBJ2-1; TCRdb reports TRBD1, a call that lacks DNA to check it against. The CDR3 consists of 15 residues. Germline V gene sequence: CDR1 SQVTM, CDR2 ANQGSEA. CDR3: CSVEGHSGPDNEQFF.

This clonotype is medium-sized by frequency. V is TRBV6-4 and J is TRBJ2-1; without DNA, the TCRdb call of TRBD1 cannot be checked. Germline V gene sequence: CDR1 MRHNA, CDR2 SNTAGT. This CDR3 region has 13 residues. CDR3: CASSQGAQDEQFF.

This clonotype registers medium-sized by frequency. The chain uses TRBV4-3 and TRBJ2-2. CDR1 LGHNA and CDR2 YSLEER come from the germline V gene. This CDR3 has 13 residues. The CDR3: CASSQDYTGELFF.